This T cell receptor beta chain was sequenced for a study of blood T cell repertoires in COVID-19. Methods used by the authors: The assay estimated nucleated cells by amplifying reference gene primers. Produced via immunoSEQ multiplex PCR; TCRdb's table is partial and in-frame only. V and J calls and clone size are those listed in that table; D and trimming were worked out from the DNA. The sample contains over 15,000 clones, about 80% of which appear only once. With 0 bases removed from V and 4 bases from J, the gap between germline ends came to 11 bases. Germline V gene data show CDR1 as GTSNPN and CDR2 as SVGIG (reference sequence). The CDR3 is 14 residues long.

The TCR was taken from a man aged 80 or over with acute or convalescent COVID-19. The chain carries TRBV30 and TRBJ2-3; tentative D call: TRBD2 (6 bases). The sequenced material came from peripheral blood. As DNA, the CDR3 is TGTGCCTGGAGTGTAGGCGGGGTGGCAGATACGCAGTATTTT. Translation: CAWSVGGVADTQYF.